This TCR beta chain was obtained from a study of human thymus T cells. Points on this clone: Antigen specificity is unknown.

Study outcomes and limitations: Thymic and blood repertoires appeared to carry a bias in their V and J gene usage. Unrelated individuals had highly overlapping thymic repertoires, as reported in related research.

Sequenced by immunoSEQ multiplex PCR; TCRdb stores in-frame clones only, minus some. The repertoire includes roughly 120,000 clones, more than 90% of them detected once, and more than 0.02% sits in the top ten. Thymic resections from corrective heart surgery supplied the tissue. All donors were healthy Finnish infants who were undergoing corrective surgery to treat congenital heart defects. Germline CDR1 and CDR2: SQVTM and ANQGSEA. The V end was cut by 7 bases, the J end by 0 bases, with 9 bases between. The CDR3 sequence is 12 residues long. Sequenced sample: thymus tissue. This rearrangement joins TRBV29-1 to TRBJ1-2; no firm D call. The receptor was isolated from a boy in the first two years of life with a congenital heart defect but otherwise immunologically healthy. The CDR3 loop is CSGFQANYGYTF. The CDR3 nucleotides read TGCAGCGGTTTTCAAGCTAACTATGGCTACACCTTC.